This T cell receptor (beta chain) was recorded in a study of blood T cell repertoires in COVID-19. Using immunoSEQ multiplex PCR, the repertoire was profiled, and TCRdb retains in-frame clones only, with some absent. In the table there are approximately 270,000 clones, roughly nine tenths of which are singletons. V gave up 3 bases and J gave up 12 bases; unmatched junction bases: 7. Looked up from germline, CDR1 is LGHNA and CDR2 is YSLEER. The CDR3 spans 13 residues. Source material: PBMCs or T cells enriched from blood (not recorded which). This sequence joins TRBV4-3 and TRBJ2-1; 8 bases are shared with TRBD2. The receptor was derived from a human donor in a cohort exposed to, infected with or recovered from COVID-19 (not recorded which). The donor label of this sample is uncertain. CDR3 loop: CASSHPGLDRQFF. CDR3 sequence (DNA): TGCGCCAGCAGCCACCCGGGACTAGATCGGCAGTTCTTC.